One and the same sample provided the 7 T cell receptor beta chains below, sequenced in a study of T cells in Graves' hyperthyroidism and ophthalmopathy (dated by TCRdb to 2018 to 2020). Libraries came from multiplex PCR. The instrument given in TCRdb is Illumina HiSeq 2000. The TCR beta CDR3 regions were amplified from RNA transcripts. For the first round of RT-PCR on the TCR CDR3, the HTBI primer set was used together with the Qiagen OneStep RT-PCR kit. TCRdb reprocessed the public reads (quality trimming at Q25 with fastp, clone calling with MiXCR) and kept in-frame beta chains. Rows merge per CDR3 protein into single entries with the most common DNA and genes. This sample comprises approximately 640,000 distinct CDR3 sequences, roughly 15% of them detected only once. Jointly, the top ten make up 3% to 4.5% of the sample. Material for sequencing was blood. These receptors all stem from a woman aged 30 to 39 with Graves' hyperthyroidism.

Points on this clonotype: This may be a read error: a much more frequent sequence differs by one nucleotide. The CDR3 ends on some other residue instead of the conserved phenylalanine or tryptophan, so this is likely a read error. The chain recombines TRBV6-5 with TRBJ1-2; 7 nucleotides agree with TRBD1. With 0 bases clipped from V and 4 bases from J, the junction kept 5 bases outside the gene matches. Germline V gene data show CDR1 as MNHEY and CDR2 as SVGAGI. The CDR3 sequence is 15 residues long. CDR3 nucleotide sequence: TGTGCCAGCAGTTACTCGGGACAGTTTTTCTATGGCTACACCCTC. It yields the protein CASSYSGQFFYGYTL.

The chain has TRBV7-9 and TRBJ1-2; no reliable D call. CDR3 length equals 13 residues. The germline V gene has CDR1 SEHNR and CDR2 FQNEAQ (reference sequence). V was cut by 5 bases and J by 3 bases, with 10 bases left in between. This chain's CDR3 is CASSPTADYGYTF. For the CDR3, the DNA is TGTGCCAGCAGCCCCACAGCGGACTATGGCTACACCTTC.

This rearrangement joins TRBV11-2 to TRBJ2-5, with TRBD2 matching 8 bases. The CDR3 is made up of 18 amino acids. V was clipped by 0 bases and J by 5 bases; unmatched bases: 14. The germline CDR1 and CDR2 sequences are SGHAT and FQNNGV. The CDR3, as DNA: TGTGCCAGCAGCTTAGATCGAGGCGGGAGCGGGAGTAGTGAGACCCAGTACTTC. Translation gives CASSLDRGGSGSSETQYF.

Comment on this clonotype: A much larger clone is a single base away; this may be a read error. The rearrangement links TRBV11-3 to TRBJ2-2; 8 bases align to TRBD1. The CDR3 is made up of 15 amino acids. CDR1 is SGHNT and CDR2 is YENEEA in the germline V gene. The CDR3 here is CASSSTGVKTGGLFF. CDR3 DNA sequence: TGTGCCAGCAGCTCGACAGGGGTGAAAACCGGGGGGCTGTTTTTT.

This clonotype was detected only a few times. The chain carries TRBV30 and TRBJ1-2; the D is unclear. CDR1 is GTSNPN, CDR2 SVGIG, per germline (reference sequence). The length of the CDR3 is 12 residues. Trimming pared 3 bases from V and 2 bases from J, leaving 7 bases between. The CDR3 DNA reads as TGTGCCTGGAGGATCACAAACTATGGCTACACCTTC. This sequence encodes CAWRITNYGYTF.

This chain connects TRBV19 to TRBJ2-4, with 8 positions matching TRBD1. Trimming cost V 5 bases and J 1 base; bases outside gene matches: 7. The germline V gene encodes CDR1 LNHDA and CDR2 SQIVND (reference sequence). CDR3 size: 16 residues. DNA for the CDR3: TGTGCCAGTAGTGTATCGACAGGGGTCGCCAAAAACATTCAGTACTTC. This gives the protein CASSVSTGVAKNIQYF.

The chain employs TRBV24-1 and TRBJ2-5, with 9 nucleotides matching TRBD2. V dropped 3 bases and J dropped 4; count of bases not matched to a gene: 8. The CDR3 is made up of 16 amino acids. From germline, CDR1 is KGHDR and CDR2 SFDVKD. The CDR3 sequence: CATSDRYGSGGETQYF. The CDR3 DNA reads TGTGCCACCAGTGATCGGTACGGTAGCGGGGGAGAGACCCAGTACTTC.